The 27 T cell receptor beta chains reported below all come from one sample, sequenced in a study of identifying expanded T cells in peripheral blood. Data came from immunoSEQ multiplex PCR; TCRdb stores just in-frame clones and leaves some out. The data show 84,000 or so clones, approximately 90% seen once. Sequencing was performed on blood. Receptors originate from a person aged 18 to 75 in good health.

This sequence joins TRBV7-2 and TRBJ2-1; 13 positions match TRBD2. Germline CDR1 reads SGHTA; CDR2 reads FQGNSA. This CDR3 is built from 16 residues. Trimming cost V 5 bases and J 4 bases; bases outside gene matches: 5. The CDR3 nucleotides read TGTGCCAGCAGCGCTCCGGGACTAGCGGGGTACAATGAGCAGTTCTTC. This gives the protein CASSAPGLAGYNEQFF.

V usage is TRBV14 and J usage is TRBJ1-1, with 8 positions matching TRBD1. CDR3 length: 12 amino acids. Trimming removed 4 bases from V and 11 bases from J; junction bases left unmatched: 6. Germline V gene lookup returns CDR1 SGHDN and CDR2 FVKESK. The CDR3 coding sequence is TGTGCCAGCAGCCCTGGACAGGGAAGGGCTTTCTTT. Its protein product is CASSPGQGRAFF.

The chain joins TRBV27 to TRBJ2-3; D is uncertain. This CDR3 comprises 14 residues. The germline gives CDR1 MNHEY, CDR2 SMNVEV (reference sequence). V gave up 3 bases and J gave up 0 bases, with 7 bases separating them. The CDR3: CASSLRDSTDTQYF. As DNA, the CDR3 is TGTGCCAGCAGTTTGCGTGACAGCACAGATACGCAGTATTTT.

Written as DNA, the CDR3 is TGCGCCAGCAGCCAAAGTGGAAGGGAAGCTTTCTTT. As protein: CASSQSGREAFF. V usage is TRBV4-1 and J usage is TRBJ1-1; D uncertain. Trimming removed 2 bases from V and 8 bases from J, with 9 bases in between. Germline CDR1 MGHRA, CDR2 YSYEKL. This CDR3 comprises 12 residues.

This chain uses TRBV4-1 with TRBJ2-2; 10 nucleotides agree with TRBD2. This CDR3 is 20 amino acids long. The V segment lost 2 bases and the J segment 2 bases; nucleotides outside the gene matches: 14. Germline assignment: CDR1 MGHRA and CDR2 YSYEKL. This chain's CDR3 is CASSQYSGLAVKPNTGELFF. CDR3 coding DNA: TGCGCCAGCAGCCAATACTCCGGACTAGCGGTAAAACCAAACACCGGGGAGCTGTTTTTT.

The J gene is TRBJ2-7, the V gene TRBV28, with 9 bases matching TRBD1. V dropped 5 bases and J dropped 3; count of bases not matched to a gene: 5. CDR1 is MDHEN and CDR2 is SYDVKM in the germline V gene. There are 14 residues in the CDR3. The CDR3 nucleotides read TGTGCCAGCAGTCGCCCGGGACAGGGCTACGAGCAGTACTTC. It codes for CASSRPGQGYEQYF.

The chain's CDR3 is CASSQDEDRIYEQYF. In DNA form, the CDR3 reads TGCGCCAGCAGCCAAGATGAGGACAGGATCTACGAGCAGTACTTC. J is TRBJ2-7 and V is TRBV4-1, with 7 bases fitting TRBD1. Germline lookup yields CDR1 MGHRA and CDR2 YSYEKL. The CDR3 spans 15 residues. With 0 bases clipped from V and 3 bases from J, the junction kept 5 bases outside the gene matches.

Only one count was recorded for this clone. The rearrangement joins TRBV14 to TRBJ1-1; unclear D gene. Trimming removed 0 bases from V and 11 bases from J, with 10 bases in between. Germline V gives CDR1 SGHDN, CDR2 FVKESK. The CDR3 extends over 12 amino acids. This CDR3 is CASSQDGFRAFF. CDR3 coding DNA: TGTGCCAGCAGCCAAGATGGTTTTCGGGCTTTCTTT.

The chain recombines TRBV7-2 with TRBJ2-3; TRBD1 matches at 8 bases. V was pared by 9 bases and J by 4 bases, with 6 bases of the junction left unmatched. Per germline, CDR1 SGHTA and CDR2 FQGNSA. The CDR3 has 13 amino acids. The CDR3: CASGQGFSDTQYF. The DNA for the CDR3 is TGTGCCAGTGGACAGGGTTTTTCAGATACGCAGTATTTT.

This clone was detected only once. This chain joins TRBV29-1 and TRBJ1-2; D is uncertain. Germline CDR1 is SQVTM and CDR2 is ANQGSEA. The ends were cut back, 4 bases at V and 0 bases at J, with 15 bases in the middle. CDR3 size: 15 residues. The CDR3 DNA sequence: TGCAGCGTTGGACCCCTGGAGGCTTCTAACTATGGCTACACCTTC. Protein: CSVGPLEASNYGYTF.

The rearrangement links TRBV11-3 to TRBJ2-7; 10 positions agree with TRBD1. Losses at the gene ends were 4 bases for V and 2 bases for J; bases not matched to a gene: 8. Germline CDR1 and CDR2: SGHNT and YENEEA. There are 16 residues in the CDR3. The CDR3 coding sequence is TGTGCCAGCAGCTCTACCCCGGGACAGGGGACCTACGAGCAGTACTTC. Protein sequence: CASSSTPGQGTYEQYF.

The chain couples TRBV5-6 to TRBJ2-5, with 7 bases that match TRBD2. After removal of 0 bases from V and 5 bases from J, the junction contained 10 bases not matched to a gene. Germline values: CDR1 SGHDT, CDR2 YYEEEE. This CDR3 spans 16 amino acids. Here the CDR3 DNA reads TGTGCCAGCAGCTTGGCGCGGGAGACTTCAATGGAGACCCAGTACTTC. Amino acids: CASSLARETSMETQYF.

This rearrangement joins TRBV30 to TRBJ2-5; D assignment may be TRBD1 or TRBD2 (6 bases each). Trimming pared 5 bases from V and 5 bases from J, leaving 15 bases between. The length of the CDR3 is 13 residues. Germline V gene data show CDR1 as GTSNPN and CDR2 as SVGIG (reference sequence). The CDR3 sequence is CAWAWGARETQYF. CDR3 DNA sequence: TGTGCCTGGGCCTGGGGGGCACGGGAGACCCAGTACTTC.

The chain uses TRBV9 and TRBJ1-3; D remains unclear. This CDR3 is 16 amino acids long. The germline CDR1 and CDR2 sequences are SGDLS and YYNGEE. The V end was cut by 0 bases, the J end by 4 bases, with 14 bases between. The CDR3 reads CASSVEVGQYGNTIYF. CDR3 nucleotides: TGTGCCAGCAGCGTAGAGGTGGGTCAATACGGAAACACCATATATTTT.

The table lists this clone with a few counts. The gene calls are TRBV7-3 and TRBJ1-6; TRBD1 might be the D (5 bases). Germline CDR1 reads SGHTA; CDR2 reads FQGTGA. The CDR3 runs to 15 residues. With 1 base removed from V and 5 bases from J, the gap between germline ends came to 9 bases. The CDR3 loop is CASSLRAGDNSPLHF. CDR3 DNA: TGTGCCAGCAGCTTAAGGGCGGGGGATAATTCACCCCTCCACTTT.

The CDR3 region is CASSAGQINEKLFF. Here the CDR3 DNA reads TGTGCCAGCAGCGCAGGACAGATCAATGAAAAACTGTTTTTT. The rearrangement joins TRBV5-4 to TRBJ1-4; tentatively, D is TRBD1 (6 bases). The CDR3 is 14 residues long. V was cut by 4 bases and J by 5 bases, with 12 bases left in between. Germline V CDR1 and CDR2: SGHNT, YYREEE (reference sequence).

V and J are TRBV7-3 and TRBJ2-1; 11 nucleotides match TRBD2. The germline gives CDR1 SGHTA, CDR2 FQGTGA. The CDR3 is 15 residues long. Germline trimming cut 2 bases from V and 10 bases from J; bases unmatched to any gene: 7. As DNA, the CDR3 is TGTGCCAGCAGCTTAGCTAGCGGGGGGATCCGCGAGCAGTTCTTC. It codes for CASSLASGGIREQFF.

The rearrangement links TRBV10-2 to TRBJ2-7; the match to TRBD1 covers 7 bases. Germline assignment: CDR1 WSHSY and CDR2 SAAADI. Trimming at V came to 7 bases and at J to 7 bases, leaving 7 bases not matched to a gene. The CDR3 has 12 residues. The CDR3 nucleotides are TGCGCCAGCATTGGCAGGGGGACAGAGCAGTACTTC. It codes for CASIGRGTEQYF.

The V gene is TRBV5-4, the J gene TRBJ1-1; 8 positions match TRBD1. Germline values: CDR1 SGHNT, CDR2 YYREEE (reference sequence). V shed 4 bases and J 2 bases; nucleotides not matched to a gene: 4. The CDR3 runs to 14 residues. The CDR3 sequence is CASSRGQGNTEAFF. The CDR3, as DNA: TGTGCCAGCAGCCGCGGACAGGGAAACACTGAAGCTTTCTTT.

The chain recombines TRBV30 with TRBJ1-3; 10 bases map to TRBD1. The CDR3 runs 19 residues. V was clipped by 2 bases and J by 0 bases; unmatched bases: 13. Germline V gives CDR1 GTSNPN, CDR2 SVGIG (reference sequence). In DNA, the CDR3 is TGTGCCTGGAGTACCAAGTCTATCGGGACAGGGGTCTCTGGAAACACCATATATTTT. It translates to CAWSTKSIGTGVSGNTIYF.

The genes are TRBV4-3 and TRBJ1-2; 9 bases line up with TRBD1. The junction had 6 bases not matched to a gene; V was cut back by 2 bases and J by 5 bases. CDR3 length equals 15 residues. Per the germline V gene, CDR1 is LGHNA and CDR2 is YSLEER. The DNA for the CDR3 is TGCGCCAGCAGCCAACGGGACAGGGAGGGGTATGGCTACACCTTC. Translating gives CASSQRDREGYGYTF.

The gene calls are TRBV29-1 and TRBJ1-4; 8 nucleotides line up with TRBD1. Germline assignment: CDR1 SQVTM and CDR2 ANQGSEA. The V segment lost 1 base and the J segment 5 bases; nucleotides outside the gene matches: 3. There are 14 residues in the CDR3. CDR3 nucleotide sequence: TGCAGCGTTGAAGGGACAGGGCAGAATGAAAAACTGTTTTTT. Its translation is CSVEGTGQNEKLFF.

The chain links TRBV30 to TRBJ1-2; 8 bases are shared with TRBD1. From germline, CDR1 is GTSNPN and CDR2 SVGIG (reference sequence). V trimming: 3 bases; J trimming: 0 bases; junction bases outside the gene matches: 6. CDR3 length equals 15 residues. Written as DNA, the CDR3 is TGTGCCTGGAGCCCAGGACAGGGTACTAACTATGGCTACACCTTC. This encodes CAWSPGQGTNYGYTF.

The genes are TRBV2 and TRBJ2-5; D may be TRBD1 (7 bases). The CDR3 has 14 residues. Trimming removed 7 bases from V and 5 bases from J, with 17 bases in between. CDR1 and CDR2 (germline): SNHLY, FYNNEI. The CDR3 sequence: CASTQGGIGETQYF. The CDR3, as DNA: TGTGCCAGCACCCAGGGGGGAATAGGGGAGACCCAGTACTTC.

This chain links TRBV7-3 with TRBJ2-2; perhaps TRBD1 as D (9 bases). Germline V lookup: CDR1 SGHTA, CDR2 FQGTGA. The CDR3 sequence is 16 residues long. Trimming shortened V by 5 bases and J by 8 bases, and 21 bases separated the two germline ends. Here the CDR3 DNA reads TGTGCCAGCAGCCGGGAGGGGACAGGGACAATAGGGGAGCTGTTTTTT. This codes for CASSREGTGTIGELFF.

J is TRBJ2-1 and V is TRBV9; D unclear. The germline V gene encodes CDR1 SGDLS and CDR2 YYNGEE. Trimming left V 0 bases short and J 2 bases short, with 15 bases between. The CDR3 is 17 amino acids. The CDR3 reads CASSVAARMSTYNEQFF. The CDR3 bases are TGTGCCAGCAGCGTAGCCGCTAGAATGAGTACCTACAATGAGCAGTTCTTC.

CDR3 region: CAISRDSRNYGYTF. CDR3 DNA sequence: TGTGCCATCAGTCGGGACAGTCGAAACTATGGCTACACCTTC. The chain joins TRBV10-3 to TRBJ1-2; 7 nucleotides line up with TRBD1. This CDR3 has 14 amino acids. Trimming removed 5 bases from V and 2 bases from J; junction bases left unmatched: 5. Germline V gene sequence: CDR1 ENHRY, CDR2 SYGVKD.